This T cell receptor beta chain derives from a study of T cell repertoires in cytomegalovirus infection. The V gene lost 9 bases and the J gene lost 4 bases, with 18 bases spanning the gap. The CDR3 covers 14 residues. Per the germline V gene, CDR1 is MNHEY and CDR2 is SVGAGI. One entry per CDR3 protein results from TCRdb running MiXCR on the reads. The sample lists 75,000 to 100,000 distinct CDR3 sequences, 25% to 30% occurring once. On this clonotype: Antigen specificity is unknown.

The specimen comprised CD8+ T cells from cultured PBMCs, sampled from culture after CMV antigen stimulation. This TCR derives from a human donor in good health (CMV status not recorded). Some clones in this sample may be carry-over from other donors' samples. The chain joins TRBV6-5 to TRBJ2-5; perhaps TRBD1 as D (6 bases). The CDR3 sequence is CASFPDRSGETQYF. DNA of the CDR3: TGTGCCAGTTTTCCGGACAGATCGGGAGAGACCCAGTACTTC.